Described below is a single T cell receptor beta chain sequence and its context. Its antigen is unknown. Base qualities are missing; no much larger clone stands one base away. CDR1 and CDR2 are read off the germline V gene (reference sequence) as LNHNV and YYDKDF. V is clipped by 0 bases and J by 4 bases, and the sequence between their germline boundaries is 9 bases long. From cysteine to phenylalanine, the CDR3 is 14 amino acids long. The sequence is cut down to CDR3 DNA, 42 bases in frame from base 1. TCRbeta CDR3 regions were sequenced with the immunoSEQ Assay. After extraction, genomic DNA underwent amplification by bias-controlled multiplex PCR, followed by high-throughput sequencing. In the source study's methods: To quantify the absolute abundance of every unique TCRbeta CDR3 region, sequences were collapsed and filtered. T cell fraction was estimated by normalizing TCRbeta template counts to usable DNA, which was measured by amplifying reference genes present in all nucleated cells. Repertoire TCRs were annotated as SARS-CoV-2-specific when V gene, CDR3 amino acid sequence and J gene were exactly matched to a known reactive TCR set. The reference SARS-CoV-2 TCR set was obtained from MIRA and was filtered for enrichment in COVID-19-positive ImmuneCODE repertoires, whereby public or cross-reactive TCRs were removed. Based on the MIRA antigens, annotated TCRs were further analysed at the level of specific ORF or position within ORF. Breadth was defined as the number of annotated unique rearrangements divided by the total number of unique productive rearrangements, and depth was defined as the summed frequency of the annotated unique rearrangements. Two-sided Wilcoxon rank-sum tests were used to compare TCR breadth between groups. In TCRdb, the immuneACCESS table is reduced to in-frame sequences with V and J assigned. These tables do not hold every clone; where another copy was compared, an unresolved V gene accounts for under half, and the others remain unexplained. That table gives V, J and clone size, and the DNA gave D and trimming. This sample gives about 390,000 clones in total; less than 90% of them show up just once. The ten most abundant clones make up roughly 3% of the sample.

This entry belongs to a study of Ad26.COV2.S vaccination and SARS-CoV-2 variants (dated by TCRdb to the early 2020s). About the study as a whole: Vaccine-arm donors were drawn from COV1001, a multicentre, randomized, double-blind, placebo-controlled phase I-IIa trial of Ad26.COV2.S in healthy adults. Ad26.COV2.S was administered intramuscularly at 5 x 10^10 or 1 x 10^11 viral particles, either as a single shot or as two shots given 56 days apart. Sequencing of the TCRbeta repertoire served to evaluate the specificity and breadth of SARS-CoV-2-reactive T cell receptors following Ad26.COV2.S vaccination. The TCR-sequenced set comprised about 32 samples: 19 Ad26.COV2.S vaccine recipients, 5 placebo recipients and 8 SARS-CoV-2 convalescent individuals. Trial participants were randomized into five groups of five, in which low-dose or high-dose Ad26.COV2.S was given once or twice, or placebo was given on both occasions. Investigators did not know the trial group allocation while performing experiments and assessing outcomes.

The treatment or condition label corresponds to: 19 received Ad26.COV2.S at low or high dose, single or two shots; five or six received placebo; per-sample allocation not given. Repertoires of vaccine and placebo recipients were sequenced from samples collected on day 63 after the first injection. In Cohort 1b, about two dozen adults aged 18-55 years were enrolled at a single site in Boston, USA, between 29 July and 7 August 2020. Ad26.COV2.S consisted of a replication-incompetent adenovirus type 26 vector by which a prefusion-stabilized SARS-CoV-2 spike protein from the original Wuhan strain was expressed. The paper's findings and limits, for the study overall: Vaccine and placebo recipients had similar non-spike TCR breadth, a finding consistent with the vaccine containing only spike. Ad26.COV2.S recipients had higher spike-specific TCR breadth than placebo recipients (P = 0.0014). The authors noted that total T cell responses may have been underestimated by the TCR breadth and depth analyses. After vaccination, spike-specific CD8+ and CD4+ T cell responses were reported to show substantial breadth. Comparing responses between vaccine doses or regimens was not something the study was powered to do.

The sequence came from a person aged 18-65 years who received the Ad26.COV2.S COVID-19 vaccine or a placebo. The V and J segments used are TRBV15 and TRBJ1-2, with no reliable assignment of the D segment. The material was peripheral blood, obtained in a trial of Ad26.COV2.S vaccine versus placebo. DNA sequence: TGTGCCACCAGCAGAGATCGAGCAGCCTATGGCTACACCTTC. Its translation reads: CATSRDRAAYGYTF.